This T cell receptor beta chain was identified in a study of T cells in narcolepsy. About the research overall: Donors had narcolepsy type 1 or type 2, or were healthy controls.

The length of the CDR3 is 12 residues. Germline CDR1 and CDR2: SGHRS and YFSETQ. Trimming pared 4 bases from V and 11 bases from J, leaving 15 bases between. Points on this clone: The antigen is not known.

The table came from immunoSEQ multiplex PCR; TCRdb's copy has only in-frame clones and leaves some out. In the table there are tens of thousands of clones, around 84% of which are singletons. Regarding the study as a whole: Same-patient CSF and blood CD4+ T cell clonotypes included HCRT-specific and TRIB2-specific autoreactive ones. Reportedly, autoreactive clonotypes were serially detected in patients' blood but not controls'.

The sequence came from a human donor in good health. The chain joins TRBV5-1 to TRBJ1-1; perhaps TRBD1 as D (5 bases). Input material: memory (CD45RA-) CD4+ T cells from blood. CDR3 residues: CASSEGTGVAFF. The DNA for the CDR3 is TGCGCCAGCAGCGAAGGGACCGGGGTGGCTTTCTTT.